This T cell receptor (beta chain) was profiled in a study of blood T cell repertoires in COVID-19. Study background: Sample material is recorded as cDNA or gDNA derived from T cells, B-cell-depleted T cells, or PBMCs.

The method was immunoSEQ multiplex PCR; TCRdb's version includes in-frame clones alone and lacks a portion of them. Of about 44,000 clones in the sample, less than 85% are singletons; the top ten hold around 4.2%. This CDR3 region has 15 residues. Germline CDR1 and CDR2: SGHRS and YFSETQ. With 4 bases clipped from V and 10 bases from J, the junction kept 9 bases outside the gene matches. The specimen was peripheral blood. The rearrangement uses TRBV5-1 and TRBJ1-6; 9 nucleotides align to TRBD1. The clonotype comes from a woman aged 70-85 years with acute or convalescent COVID-19. The CDR3 sequence is CASSQTTGGSSPLHF. The CDR3 DNA is TGCGCCAGCAGCCAGACGACAGGGGGATCCTCACCCCTCCACTTT.